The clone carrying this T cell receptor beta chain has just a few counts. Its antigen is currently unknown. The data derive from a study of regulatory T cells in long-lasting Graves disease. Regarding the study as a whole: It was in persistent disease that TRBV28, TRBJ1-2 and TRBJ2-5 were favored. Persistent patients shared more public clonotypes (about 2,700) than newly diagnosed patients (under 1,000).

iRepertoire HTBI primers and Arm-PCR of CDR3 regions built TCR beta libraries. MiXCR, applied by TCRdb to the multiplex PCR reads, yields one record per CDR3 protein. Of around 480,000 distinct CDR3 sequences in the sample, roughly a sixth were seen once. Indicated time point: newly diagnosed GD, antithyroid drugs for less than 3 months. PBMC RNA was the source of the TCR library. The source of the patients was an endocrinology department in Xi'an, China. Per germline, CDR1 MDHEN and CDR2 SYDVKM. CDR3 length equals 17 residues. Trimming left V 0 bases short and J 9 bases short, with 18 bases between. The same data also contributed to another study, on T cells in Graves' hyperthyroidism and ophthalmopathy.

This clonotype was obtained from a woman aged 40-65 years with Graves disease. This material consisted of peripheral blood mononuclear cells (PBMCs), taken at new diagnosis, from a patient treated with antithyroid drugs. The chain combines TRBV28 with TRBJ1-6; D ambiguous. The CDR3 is CASSLWTWRSWGSPLHF. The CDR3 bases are TGTGCCAGCAGTTTATGGACCTGGAGGTCCTGGGGTTCACCCCTCCACTTT.